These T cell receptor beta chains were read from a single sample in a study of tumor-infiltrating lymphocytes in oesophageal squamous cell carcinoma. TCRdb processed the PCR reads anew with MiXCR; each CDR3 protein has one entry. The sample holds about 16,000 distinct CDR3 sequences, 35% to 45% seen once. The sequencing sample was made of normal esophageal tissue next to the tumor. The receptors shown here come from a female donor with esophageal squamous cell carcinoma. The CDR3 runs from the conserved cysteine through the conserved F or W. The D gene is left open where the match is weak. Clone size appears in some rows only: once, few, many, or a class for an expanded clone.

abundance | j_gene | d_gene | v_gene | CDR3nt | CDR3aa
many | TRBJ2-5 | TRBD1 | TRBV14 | TGTGCCAGCAGCCCAGGGAAGGGACAGGGAAGGGAGACCCAGTACTTC | CASSPGKGQGRETQYF
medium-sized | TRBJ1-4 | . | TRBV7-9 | TGTGCCAGCAGCTCGGCAGGGGCCGGTGAAAAACTGTTTTTT | CASSSAGAGEKLFF
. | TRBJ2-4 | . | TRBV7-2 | TGTGCCAGCAGCTTACGGGCGGCGGGTCTAGCCAAAAACATTCAGTACTTC | CASSLRAAGLAKNIQYF
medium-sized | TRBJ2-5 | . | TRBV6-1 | TGTGCCAGCAGCCCGGGACGGCGGGTTGAGACCCAGTACTTC | CASSPGRRVETQYF
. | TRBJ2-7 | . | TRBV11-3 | TGTGCCAGCAGCTTAGATTCTGGGCGAACCTTGGACGAGCAGTACTTC | CASSLDSGRTLDEQYF
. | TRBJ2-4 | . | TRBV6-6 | TGTGCCAGCAGTGAGGGGACAGCCAAAAACATTCAGTACTTC | CASSEGTAKNIQYF
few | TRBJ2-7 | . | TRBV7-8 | TGTGCCAGCAGCTTCGGACCACTCGTCGGGTACGAGCAGTACTTC | CASSFGPLVGYEQYF
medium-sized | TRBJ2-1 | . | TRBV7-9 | TGTGCCAGCAGCTTAACTCAGGGGAACAATGAGCAGTTCTTC | CASSLTQGNNEQFF
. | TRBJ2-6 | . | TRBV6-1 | TGTGCCAGCAGCCTCCCACAGTTCTCTGGGGCCAACGTCCTGACTTTC | CASSLPQFSGANVLTF
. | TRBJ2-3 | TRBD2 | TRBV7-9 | TGTGCCAGCAGCTTAAAACTAGCGGGAGGAGCAGATACGCAGTATTTT | CASSLKLAGGADTQYF
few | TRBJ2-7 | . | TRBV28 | TGTGCCAGCAGTTTAGGTGGGGGGGGCTCCTACAATGAGCAGTACTTC | CASSLGGGGSYNEQYF
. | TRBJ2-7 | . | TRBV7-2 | TGTGCCAGCAGCTTATACAACTACGAGCAGTACTTC | CASSLYNYEQYF
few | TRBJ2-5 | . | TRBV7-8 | TGTGCCAGCAGCAAACAGGGAGCCGGATGGGCCCAGTACTTC | CASSKQGAGWAQYF
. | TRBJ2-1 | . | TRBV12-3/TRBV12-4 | TGTGCCAGCAGTTTCTATTACAATGAGCAGTTCTTC | CASSFYYNEQFF
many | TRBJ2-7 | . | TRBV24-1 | TGTGCCACCAGTGATTTGACGGGATACGAGCAGTACTTC | CATSDLTGYEQYF
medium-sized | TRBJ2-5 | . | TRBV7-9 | TGTGCCAGCAGCCCCCCGGGTGGAGAGACCCAGTACTTC | CASSPPGGETQYF
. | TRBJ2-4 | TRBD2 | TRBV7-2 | TGTGCCAGCAGCTTTAGGGAGGGGAACATTCAGTACTTC | CASSFREGNIQYF
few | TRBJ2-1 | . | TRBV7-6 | TGTGCCAGCAGCTTAGTCGGCTCCTACAATGAGCAGTTCTTC | CASSLVGSYNEQFF
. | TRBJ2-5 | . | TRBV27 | TGTGCCAGCAGTCCCTCGCCCCCCACGAGGGAAGAGACCCAGTACTTC | CASSPSPPTREETQYF
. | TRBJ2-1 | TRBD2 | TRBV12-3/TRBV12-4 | TGTGCCAGCAGAGGCCGGCCTGGGACTAGCGGGATCTCCTACAATGAGCAGTTCTTC | CASRGRPGTSGISYNEQFF
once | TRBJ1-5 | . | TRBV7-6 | TGTGCCAGCAGCTTAGGAACAACCCAGCCCCAGCATTTT | CASSLGTTQPQHF
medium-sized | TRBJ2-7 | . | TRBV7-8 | TGTGCCAGCAGAGCCGGGGGACAGTGGGACGGGGAGCAGTACTTC | CASRAGGQWDGEQYF
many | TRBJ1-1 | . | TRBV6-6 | TGTGCCAGCAGTTACGACCTGCCACGGGGCGCGGGCGACACTGAAGCTTTCTTT | CASSYDLPRGAGDTEAFF
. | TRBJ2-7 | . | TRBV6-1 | TGTGCCAGCAGCCAAACTTCGAGCTCCTACGAGCAGTACTTC | CASSQTSSSYEQYF
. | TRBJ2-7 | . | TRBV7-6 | TGTGCCAGCAGCTTGGGGACTCACACCTACGAGCAGTACTTC | CASSLGTHTYEQYF
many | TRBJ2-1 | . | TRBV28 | TGTGCCAGCAGTTTAGGGGCGAGCGCGAGCTCCTACAATGAGCAGTTCTTC | CASSLGASASSYNEQFF
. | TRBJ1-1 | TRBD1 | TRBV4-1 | TGCGCCAGCAGCCAAATGACAGGGGGCTTCACTGAAGCTTTCTTT | CASSQMTGGFTEAFF
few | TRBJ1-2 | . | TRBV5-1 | TGCGCCAGCAGCTTGGAAGGCGGGTACGGCTACACCTTC | CASSLEGGYGYTF
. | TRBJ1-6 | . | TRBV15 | TGTGCCACCACCAGCCATGGGAAATCACCCCTCCACTTT | CATTSHGKSPLHF
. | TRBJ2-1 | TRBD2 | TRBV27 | TGTGCCACATATCGGGGGGGCGATTACAATGAGCAGTTCTTC | CATYRGGDYNEQFF
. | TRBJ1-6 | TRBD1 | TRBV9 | TGTGCCAGCAGCGAAACGGGACAGCTAGATTCACCCCTCCACTTT | CASSETGQLDSPLHF
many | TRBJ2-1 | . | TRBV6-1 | TGTGCCAGCAGCTCGAACGTCGGCGGGGACCAGTTCTTC | CASSSNVGGDQFF
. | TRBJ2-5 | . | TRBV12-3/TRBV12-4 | TGTGCCAGCAGCTCGAAACAAGAGACCCAGTACTTC | CASSSKQETQYF
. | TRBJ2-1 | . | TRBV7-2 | TGTGCCAGCAGCACGCAATCACCGTGGGAACAACGACCCTTCAATGAGCAGTTCTTC | CASSTQSPWEQRPFNEQFF
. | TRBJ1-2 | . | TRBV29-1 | TGCAGCGTTGAAAACAGGGAAGAAGGGGGCTACACCTTC | CSVENREEGGYTF
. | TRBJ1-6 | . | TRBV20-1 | TGCAGTGCGGCTAGGGACTTCCTTAGCTCCTACGAGCAGTACTTT | CSAARDFLSSYEQYF
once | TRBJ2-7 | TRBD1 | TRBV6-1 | TGTGCCAGCAGTAAGACAGGGGGGAACTACGAGCAGTACTTC | CASSKTGGNYEQYF
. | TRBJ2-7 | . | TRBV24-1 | TGTGCCACCAGTTTGGAGGGGTACGAGCAGTACTTC | CATSLEGYEQYF
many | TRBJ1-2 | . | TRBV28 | TGTGCCAGCAGTTGGGGGAGAGACAGAAGTTATGGCTACACCTTC | CASSWGRDRSYGYTF
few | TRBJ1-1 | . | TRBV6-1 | TGTGCCAGCAGTGGGAGGGGACGGGTCCTTGAAGCTTTCTTT | CASSGRGRVLEAFF
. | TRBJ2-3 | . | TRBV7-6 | TGTGCCAGCAGCGTAAAAGGGGGGGCCCCGGATACGCAGTATTTT | CASSVKGGAPDTQYF
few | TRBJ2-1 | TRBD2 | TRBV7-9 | TGTGCCAGCAGCAGATGGACTAGCGGGAGGTACAATGAGCAGTTCTTC | CASSRWTSGRYNEQFF
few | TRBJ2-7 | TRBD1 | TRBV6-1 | TGTGCCAGCAGCTCAACGACAGGGGCTAGATACGAGCAGTACTTC | CASSSTTGARYEQYF
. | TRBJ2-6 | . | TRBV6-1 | TGTGCCAGCAGCGTAGGGACACCTGGGGCCAACGTCCTGACTTTC | CASSVGTPGANVLTF
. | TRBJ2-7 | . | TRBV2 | TGTGCCAGCAGTGTTACAACCTCCGGCTCCGAGCAGTACTTC | CASSVTTSGSEQYF
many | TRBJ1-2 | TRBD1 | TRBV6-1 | TGTGCCAGCAGCCAAATAAGGACAGGGGGGGGCTATGGCTACACCTTC | CASSQIRTGGGYGYTF
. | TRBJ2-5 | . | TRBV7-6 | TGTGCCAGCAGCTTAGGTTCGGGAGGGGGCGAGACCCAGTACTTC | CASSLGSGGGETQYF
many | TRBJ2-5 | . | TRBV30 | TGTGCCTGGAGTGCGGGGGCGGGAGTCGGGGAGACCCAGTACTTC | CAWSAGAGVGETQYF
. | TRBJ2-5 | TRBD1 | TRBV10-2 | TGCGCCACAAGGACAGGGCGGATTCGGGAGACCCAGTACTTC | CATRTGRIRETQYF
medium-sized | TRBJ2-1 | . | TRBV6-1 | TGTGCCAGCAATCGTGCGAATGAGCAGTTCTTC | CASNRANEQFF
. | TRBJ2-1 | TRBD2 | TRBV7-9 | TGTGCCAGCGGCGACCTATTCGGATTCGGGGGGGATGAGCAGTTCTTC | CASGDLFGFGGDEQFF
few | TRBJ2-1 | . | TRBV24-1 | TGTGCCACCAGTGACCCCGGACTGAATGAGCAGTTCTTC | CATSDPGLNEQFF
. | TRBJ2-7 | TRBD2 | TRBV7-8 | TGTGCCAGCAGCTTAAGACCAGCGGGAGGCGGTAGAAACGAGCAGTACTTC | CASSLRPAGGGRNEQYF
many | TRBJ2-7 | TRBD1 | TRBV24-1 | TGTGCCACCAGCCCTACCGGACAGGGCTACGAGCAGTACTTC | CATSPTGQGYEQYF
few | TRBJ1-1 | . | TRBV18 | TGTGCCAGCTCAACAAGCGGCACGAACACTGAAGCTTTCTTT | CASSTSGTNTEAFF